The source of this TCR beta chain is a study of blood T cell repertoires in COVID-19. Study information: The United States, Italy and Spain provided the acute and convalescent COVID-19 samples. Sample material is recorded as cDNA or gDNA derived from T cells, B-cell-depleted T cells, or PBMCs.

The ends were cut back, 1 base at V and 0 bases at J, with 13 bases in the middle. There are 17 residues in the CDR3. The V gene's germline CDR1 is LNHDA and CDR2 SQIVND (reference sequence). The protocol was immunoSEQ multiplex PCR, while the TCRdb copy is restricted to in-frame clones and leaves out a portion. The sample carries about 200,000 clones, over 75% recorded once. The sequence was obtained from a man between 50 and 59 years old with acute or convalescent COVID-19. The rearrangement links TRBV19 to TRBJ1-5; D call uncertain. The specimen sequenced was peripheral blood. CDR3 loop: CASSIVPPSYSNQPQHF. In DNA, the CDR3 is TGTGCCAGTAGTATAGTACCACCCTCCTATAGCAATCAGCCCCAGCATTTT. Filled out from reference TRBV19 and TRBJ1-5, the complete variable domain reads DGGITQSPKYLFRKEGQNVTLSCEQNLNHDAMYWYRQDPGQGLRLIYYSQIVNDFQKGDIAEGYSVSREKKESFPLTVTSAQKNPTAFYLCASSIVPPSYSNQPQHFGDGTRLSIL.